This T cell receptor beta chain was profiled in a study of blood T cells in healthy people across ages. Researchers report isolating at least 7 million PBMCs per sample. In the case of this clonotype: Its antigen is as yet unknown.

The study's findings and limits: Both naive CD4+ cell counts and diversity were greater in long-lived donors than in aged donors.

Germline CDR1 LGHDT, CDR2 YNNKEL (reference sequence). With 5 bases removed from V and 2 bases from J, the gap between germline ends came to 10 bases. The CDR3 has 13 residues. Together with a sample-barcoded 5' primer, a J-beta primer mix was included in a second PCR lasting about 7 to 11 cycles. The authors tagged each cDNA molecule using a template-switch adaptor with 12 random nucleotides. One entry per CDR3 protein results from TCRdb running MiXCR on the 5' RACE reads. Seen here are 1.5 million to 2 million distinct CDR3 sequences, roughly a third observed once, and the top ten hold roughly 10%.

The chain carries TRBV3-1 and TRBJ2-7; D is undetermined. This TCR came from a woman in her twenties or thirties in good health. The sequenced sample consisted of blood. CDR3 sequence reads: CASSTQRTYEQYF. Written as DNA, the CDR3 is TGTGCCAGCAGCACCCAGAGGACCTACGAGCAGTACTTC.